Presented here are 8 T cell receptor beta chains from one specimen sequenced in a study of shared clonotypes between healthy human individuals. TCRdb's copy holds only in-frame clones and misses some; the assay was immunoSEQ multiplex PCR. The table shows approximately 840,000 clones, with about 96% occurring only once. Selected positively for CCR7 and CD45RO-negative, naive CD8 cells excluded terminally differentiated effector memory CD45RA+ cells. Sequenced sample: naive CD8+ T cells sorted from blood. The receptors were sampled from a man aged 25 to 45 in good health.

The rearrangement joins TRBV2 to TRBJ1-2, with D unclear. Trimming removed 6 bases from V and 7 bases from J, with 15 bases in between. Germline values: CDR1 SNHLY, CDR2 FYNNEI. CDR3 size: 13 residues. CDR3 in amino acids: CASSTGISVGYTF. The CDR3 region has the DNA TGTGCCAGCAGCACCGGGATATCCGTTGGCTACACCTTC.

The chain carries TRBV9 and TRBJ2-5; D is undetermined. Germline assignment: CDR1 SGDLS and CDR2 YYNGEE. There are 12 residues in the CDR3. Trimming cost V 3 bases and J 0 bases, with 3 bases left between them. The CDR3 protein is CASSGDQETQYF. Written as DNA, the CDR3 is TGTGCCAGCAGCGGAGACCAAGAGACCCAGTACTTC. The variable domain in full, completed from reference TRBV9 and TRBJ2-5, reads DSGVTQTPKHLITATGQRVTLRCSPRSGDLSVYWYQQSLDQGLQFLIQYYNGEERAKGNILERFSAQQFPDLHSELNLSSLELGDSALYFCASSGDQETQYFGPGTRLLVL.

The table lists this clone with a count of one. This chain joins TRBV5-5 and TRBJ2-3; D might be TRBD2 (5 bases). Germline V gene sequence: CDR1 SGHKS, CDR2 YYEKEE (reference sequence). CDR3 length: 15 residues. Deletions cut 0 bases from V and 1 base from J, with 9 bases between. The CDR3 nucleotides read TGTGCCAGCAGCTTGGGCTGGGGAGGCACAGATACGCAGTATTTT. Encoded protein: CASSLGWGGTDTQYF.

The CDR3 DNA reads TGTGCCAGCGGGACAGAGCCCTACGAGCAGTACTTC. Translation: CASGTEPYEQYF. The chain joins TRBV9 to TRBJ2-5, with 7 bases lining up with TRBD1. The J call may be incorrect, as the DNA end agrees better with TRBJ2-7. Germline assignment: CDR1 SGDLS and CDR2 YYNGEE. This CDR3 is 12 amino acids long.

The chain is built from TRBV19 and TRBJ2-7; D is perhaps TRBD1 (6 bases). Trimming took off 5 bases at V and 7 bases at J, with 18 bases between the two ends. CDR1 and CDR2 (germline): LNHDA, SQIVND (reference sequence). The CDR3 is 14 residues long. Here the CDR3 DNA reads TGTGCCAGTAGTCCCACAGGGTACCCTAGTGAGCAGTACTTC. Protein: CASSPTGYPSEQYF. Supplemented by reference TRBV19 and TRBJ2-7, the full variable domain reads DGGITQSPKYLFRKEGQNVTLSCEQNLNHDAMYWYRQDPGQGLRLIYYSQIVNDFQKGDIAEGYSVSREKKESFPLTVTSAQKNPTAFYLCASSPTGYPSEQYFGPGTRLTVT.

This rearrangement joins TRBV29-1 to TRBJ2-1; the match to TRBD2 covers 8 bases. CDR1 and CDR2 from the germline V gene are SQVTM and ANQGSEA. Losses at the gene ends were 5 bases for V and 8 bases for J; bases not matched to a gene: 8. This CDR3 region has 13 residues. CDR3 sequence reads: CSVSGTRKDEQFF. CDR3 nucleotide sequence: TGCAGCGTTTCCGGGACTAGAAAAGATGAGCAGTTCTTC.

The chain is built from TRBV29-1 and TRBJ2-7; 7 bases align to TRBD1. V shed 2 bases and J 2 bases; nucleotides not matched to a gene: 9. The CDR3 runs to 15 residues. Germline V gene sequence: CDR1 SQVTM, CDR2 ANQGSEA. The CDR3 region has the DNA TGCAGCGTTGAAACGCGGACAGGTCATCCCTACGAGCAGTACTTC. Protein product: CSVETRTGHPYEQYF.

The chain carries TRBV19 and TRBJ2-3, with TRBD2 matching 7 bases. The V and J ends lost 5 bases and 5 bases, in that order; junction bases with no gene match: 7. The CDR3 length is 14 residues. Per the germline V gene, CDR1 is LNHDA and CDR2 is SQIVND (reference sequence). The DNA for the CDR3 is TGTGCCAGTAGTGCTGGGGAGGGCCGAGATACGCAGTATTTT. Translated, it gives CASSAGEGRDTQYF.